This TCR beta chain originates from a study of beta chain features in type 1 diabetes. Study overall: There was similarity between patients and healthy donors in age, gender and cell yields. Whole-study results and caveats: TCRB CDR3s from Type 1 diabetes patients were moderately but significantly shorter in all four CD4+ subsets. When VDJ junctions were examined, type 1 diabetes patients showed fewer insertions and more deletions.

This clone was picked up a small number of times. Its antigen is not known. The investigators reverse transcribed all of the isolated RNA, so they sequenced expressed TCRB transcripts. The repertoire was sequenced with immunoSEQ multiplex PCR; TCRdb's copy has only in-frame clones and lacks some. There are roughly 610,000 clones in the sample; roughly a sixth occur only once, and about 0.093% lies in the top ten. Sorting based on CD45RO/CCR7/CD25/CD127/CD95/CD27 separated CD4+ naive, central memory, regulatory and stem cell-like memory cells. This clonotype was sampled from a man aged 18 to 29 in good health. Sequencing was done on a sample of naive CD4+ T cells from blood.

The CDR3 nucleotides read TGTGCCAGCAGCTTATTGGGGCAGTTCTACAATGAGCAGTTCTTC. Residues: CASSLLGQFYNEQFF. V usage is TRBV7-2 and J usage is TRBJ2-1; a weak D match, TRBD1 (5 bases). The V and J ends lost 2 bases and 3 bases respectively, with 11 bases between them. CDR1 is SGHTA and CDR2 is FQGNSA in the germline V gene. The CDR3 sequence is 15 residues long.